Below, 20 T cell receptor beta chains from the same sample are listed, as sequenced in a study of cytomegalovirus exposure and HLA in healthy donors. Data came from immunoSEQ multiplex PCR; TCRdb stores just in-frame clones and leaves some out. The repertoire holds 60,000 or so clones, with around 92% as singletons. Source material: PBMCs. The origin of the receptors is a woman younger than 30 in good health and CMV-seronegative.

The gene calls are TRBV11-2 and TRBJ1-4, with no clear D. The CDR3 has 15 amino acids. From germline, CDR1 is SGHAT and CDR2 FQNNGV. With 5 bases removed from V and 0 bases from J, the gap between germline ends came to 10 bases. CDR3 region: CASSEREATNEKLFF. As DNA, the CDR3 is TGTGCCAGCAGCGAGAGGGAGGCAACTAATGAAAAACTGTTTTTT.

The genes are TRBV18 and TRBJ2-4, with 14 bases fitting TRBD2. Germline V gene data show CDR1 as KGHSH and CDR2 as LQKENI. V gave up 4 bases and J gave up 1 base; unmatched junction bases: 9. This CDR3 spans 19 amino acids. The DNA for the CDR3 is TGTGCCAGCTCACAACAGGGACTAGCGGGAGTGAAGGCCAAAAACATTCAGTACTTC. Amino acid sequence: CASSQQGLAGVKAKNIQYF. The complete variable domain, with remaining parts taken from reference TRBV18 and TRBJ2-4, reads NAGVMQNPRHLVRRRGQEARLRCSPMKGHSHVYWYRQLPEEGLKFMVYLQKENIIDESGMPKERFSAEFPKEGPSILRIQQVVRGDSAAYFCASSQQGLAGVKAKNIQYFGAGTRLSVL.

This clone was picked up a small number of times. The genes are TRBV7-8 and TRBJ1-2; weak D call: TRBD1 (5 bases). From germline, CDR1 is SGHVS and CDR2 FQNEAQ. CDR3 length: 15 residues. The V end was cut by 5 bases, the J end by 8 bases, with 21 bases between. The DNA for the CDR3 is TGTGCCAGCAGCCGAAGGGCAGGGTCGATCGACGGCTACACCTTC. Translating it yields CASSRRAGSIDGYTF.

This chain uses TRBV9 with TRBJ2-5, with a possible D match to TRBD2 (5 bases). This CDR3 has 12 amino acids. Germline-derived CDR1 and CDR2 are SGDLS and YYNGEE. The V and J ends lost 7 bases and 0 bases respectively, with 7 bases between them. DNA of the CDR3: TGTGCCAGCCGGCGGGACCAAGAGACCCAGTACTTC. Translated, it gives CASRRDQETQYF. Together with reference TRBV9 and TRBJ2-5, the CDR3 gives the full variable domain: DSGVTQTPKHLITATGQRVTLRCSPRSGDLSVYWYQQSLDQGLQFLIQYYNGEERAKGNILERFSAQQFPDLHSELNLSSLELGDSALYFCASRRDQETQYFGPGTRLLVL.

V usage is TRBV7-6 and J usage is TRBJ2-1; 8 bases map to TRBD2. Germline assignment: CDR1 SGHVS and CDR2 FNYEAQ. The CDR3 spans 16 residues. Trimming cost V 5 bases and J 1 base; bases outside gene matches: 7. The CDR3 coding sequence is TGTGCCAGCAGCCACCAGGGCGGGAGGTCCTACAATGAGCAGTTCTTC. It translates to CASSHQGGRSYNEQFF.

This sequence joins TRBV6-1 and TRBJ2-7; D unclear. The length of the CDR3 is 14 residues. Germline V gene lookup returns CDR1 MNHNS and CDR2 SASEGT. V lost 1 base and J 3 bases, leaving 10 bases between the germline ends. The CDR3 region has the DNA TGTGCCAGCAGTGAAGATAGTCCGAGCTACGAGCAGTACTTC. Translation gives CASSEDSPSYEQYF.

The V and J genes are TRBV28 and TRBJ1-1; 8 positions match TRBD1. Trimming removed 5 bases from V and 3 bases from J; junction bases left unmatched: 8. Germline CDR1 is MDHEN and CDR2 is SYDVKM. The CDR3 loop spans 15 amino acids. In DNA, the CDR3 is TGTGCCAGCAGTCCGCGCAGGGGGCTTTACACTGAAGCTTTCTTT. Translation: CASSPRRGLYTEAFF.

The V and J genes are TRBV28 and TRBJ1-5; unclear D gene. V shed 6 bases and J shed 1 base, with 13 bases lying between them. The CDR3 has 15 residues. Per germline, CDR1 MDHEN and CDR2 SYDVKM. The chain's CDR3 is CASSPASGSNQPQHF. CDR3 DNA: TGTGCCAGCAGCCCTGCATCGGGGAGCAATCAGCCCCAGCATTTT. Supplemented by reference TRBV28 and TRBJ1-5, the full variable domain reads DVKVTQSSRYLVKRTGEKVFLECVQDMDHENMFWYRQDPGLGLRLIYFSYDVKMKEKGDIPEGYSVSREKKERFSLILESASTNQTSMYLCASSPASGSNQPQHFGDGTRLSIL.

This chain joins TRBV28 and TRBJ1-2; TRBD1 might be the D (6 bases). Trimming left V 4 bases short and J 8 bases short, with 11 bases between. This CDR3 has 12 residues. Germline V gene sequence: CDR1 MDHEN, CDR2 SYDVKM. The CDR3 bases are TGTGCCAGCAGTTGGCCGCAGGGGGGCTACACCTTC. Encoded protein: CASSWPQGGYTF.

The chain is built from TRBV20-1 and TRBJ1-2; D unresolved. In germline, CDR1 is DFQATT, CDR2 SNEGSKA (reference sequence). This CDR3 comprises 11 residues. V lost 1 base and J lost 8, with 8 bases in between. CDR3 coding DNA: TGCAGTGCTAGAGCCCTGGAGGGCTACACCTTC. As protein: CSARALEGYTF.

V gene TRBV7-3 combines with J gene TRBJ2-2; the match to TRBD1 covers 10 bases. This CDR3 region has 17 residues. Germline CDR1 SGHTA, CDR2 FQGTGA. V trimming: 5 bases; J trimming: 3 bases; junction bases outside the gene matches: 9. CDR3 region: CASSKPRTGGDTGELFF. The CDR3 nucleotides read TGTGCCAGCAGCAAGCCTCGGACAGGGGGGGACACCGGGGAGCTGTTTTTT.

The chain recombines TRBV18 with TRBJ2-5; 9 nucleotides agree with TRBD1. Germline CDR1 KGHSH, CDR2 LQKENI. The CDR3 is 15 residues long. The junction had 4 bases not matched to a gene; V was cut back by 3 bases and J by 2 bases. The CDR3 nucleotides are TGTGCCAGCTCACCGGGACAGGGACAGCAAGAGACCCAGTACTTC. This codes for CASSPGQGQQETQYF.

The rearrangement joins TRBV15 to TRBJ2-3; 7 nucleotides agree with TRBD1. This CDR3 comprises 16 residues. V lost 1 base and J lost 4; bases outside the gene matches: 8. The germline V gene encodes CDR1 LNHNV and CDR2 YYDKDF (reference sequence). In DNA, the CDR3 is TGTGCCACCAGCAGAGGGGCGTCAGGGGGTCCAGATACGCAGTATTTT. This encodes CATSRGASGGPDTQYF.

The chain uses TRBV5-1 and TRBJ2-3, with D unresolved. The CDR3 extends over 16 amino acids. V lost 1 base, J lost 2 bases, and 14 bases lay in between. Germline CDR1 and CDR2: SGHRS and YFSETQ. As DNA, the CDR3 is TGCGCCAGCAGCTTGCGCGCGGTTGTGGACACAGATACGCAGTATTTT. This gives the protein CASSLRAVVDTDTQYF.

Comment on this clone: At one end the junction does not follow the germline gene, possibly because of a read error. The V and J genes are TRBV6-1 and TRBJ1-2; D possibly corresponds to TRBD1 (5 bases). The CDR3 loop spans 16 amino acids. Germline CDR1 MNHNS, CDR2 SASEGT. The CDR3 spells CASIQARGNWPYDYTF. CDR3 bases: TGTGCCAGCATTCAAGCCCGGGGGAATTGGCCATATGACTACACCTTC.

The sample holds one count of this clone. The chain combines TRBV11-2 with TRBJ2-5, with D possibly TRBD1 on 6 matching bases. Germline V gene sequence: CDR1 SGHAT, CDR2 FQNNGV. The CDR3 runs to 16 residues. The V end lost 1 base, the J end lost 2 bases, and 14 bases lay between the germline ends. The CDR3 DNA reads TGTGCCAGCAGCTTAGCAGGGGTCCTTTATCAAGAGACCCAGTACTTC. This sequence encodes CASSLAGVLYQETQYF.

The chain uses TRBV10-3 and TRBJ2-3; D call uncertain. The germline V and J ends were trimmed by 2 bases and 4 bases, with 10 bases remaining between them. The germline CDR1 and CDR2 sequences are ENHRY and SYGVKD. CDR3 size: 14 residues. The CDR3 bases are TGTGCCATCAGTGAGGCCGAGGCTGCAGATACGCAGTATTTT. Translation gives CAISEAEAADTQYF.

This chain connects TRBV5-4 to TRBJ2-5; TRBD2 agrees at 9 bases. The CDR3 contains 16 residues. The germline gives CDR1 SGHNT, CDR2 YYREEE (reference sequence). Trimming took 0 bases from V and 5 from J; bases not matched to a gene: 8. In DNA, the CDR3 is TGTGCCAGCAGCTTGGGTTTGCGGGGGGGCCGGGAGACCCAGTACTTC. Its translation is CASSLGLRGGRETQYF.

The V and J genes are TRBV11-2 and TRBJ2-7; perhaps TRBD2 as D (5 bases). Trimming cost V 3 bases and J 2 bases, with 20 bases left between them. Germline CDR1 SGHAT, CDR2 FQNNGV. CDR3 length: 17 residues. CDR3: CASSFTRGSAKTYEQYF. For the CDR3, the DNA is TGTGCCAGCAGCTTCACCCGTGGTAGCGCTAAAACCTACGAGCAGTACTTC.

The chain carries TRBV9 and TRBJ2-2, with a weak D call TRBD1 (5 bases). Trimming stripped 2 bases from V and 3 bases from J, with 17 bases between. This CDR3 contains 17 residues. CDR1 and CDR2 from the germline V gene are SGDLS and YYNGEE. The CDR3 sequence is CASSVTVGPTYTGELFF. CDR3 bases: TGTGCCAGCAGCGTGACAGTAGGCCCCACGTACACCGGGGAGCTGTTTTTT.